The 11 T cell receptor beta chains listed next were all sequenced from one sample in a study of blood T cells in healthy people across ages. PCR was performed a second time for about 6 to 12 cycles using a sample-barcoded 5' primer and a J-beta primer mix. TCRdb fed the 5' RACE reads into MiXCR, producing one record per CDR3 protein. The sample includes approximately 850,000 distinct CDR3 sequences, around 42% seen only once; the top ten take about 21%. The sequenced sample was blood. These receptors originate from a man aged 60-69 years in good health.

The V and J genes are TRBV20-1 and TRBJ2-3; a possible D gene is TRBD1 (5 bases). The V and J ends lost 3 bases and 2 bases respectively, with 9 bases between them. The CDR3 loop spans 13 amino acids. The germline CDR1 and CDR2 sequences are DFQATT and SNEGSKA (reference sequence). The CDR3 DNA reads TGCAGTGCTAGCCAGGGATACACAGATACGCAGTATTTT. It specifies CSASQGYTDTQYF.

As DNA, the CDR3 is TGCGCCAGCAGCCAAGAGGCGACCCCCTACAATGAGCAGTTCTTC. It yields the protein CASSQEATPYNEQFF. The chain employs TRBV4-3 and TRBJ2-1; the D is unclear. Trimming pared 0 bases from V and 2 bases from J, leaving 8 bases between. The CDR3 covers 15 residues. The germline gives CDR1 LGHNA, CDR2 YSLEER.

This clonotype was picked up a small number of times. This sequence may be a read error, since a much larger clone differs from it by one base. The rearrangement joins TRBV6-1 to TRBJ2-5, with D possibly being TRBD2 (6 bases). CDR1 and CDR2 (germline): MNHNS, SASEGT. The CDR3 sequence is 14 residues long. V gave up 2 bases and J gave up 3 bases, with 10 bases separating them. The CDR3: CASSERGTKETQYF. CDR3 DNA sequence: TGTGCCAGCAGTGAACGGGGGACGAAAGAGACCCAGTACTTC.

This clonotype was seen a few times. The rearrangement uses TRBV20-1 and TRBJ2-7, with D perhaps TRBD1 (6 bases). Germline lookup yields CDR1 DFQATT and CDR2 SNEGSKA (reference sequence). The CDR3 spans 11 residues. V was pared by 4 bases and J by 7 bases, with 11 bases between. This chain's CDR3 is CSAITGFEQYF. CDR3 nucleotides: TGCAGTGCTATAACAGGGTTTGAGCAGTACTTC.

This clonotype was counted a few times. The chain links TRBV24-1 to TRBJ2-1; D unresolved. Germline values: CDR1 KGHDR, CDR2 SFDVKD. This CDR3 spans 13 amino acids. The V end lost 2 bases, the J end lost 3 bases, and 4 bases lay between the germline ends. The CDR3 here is CATSDWDYNEQFF. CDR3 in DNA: TGTGCCACCAGTGATTGGGACTACAATGAGCAGTTCTTC.

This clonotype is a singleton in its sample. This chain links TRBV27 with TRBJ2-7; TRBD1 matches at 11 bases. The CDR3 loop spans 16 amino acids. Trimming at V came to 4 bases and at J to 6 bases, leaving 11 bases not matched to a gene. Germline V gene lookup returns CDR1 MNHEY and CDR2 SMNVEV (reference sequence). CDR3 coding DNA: TGTGCCAGCAGTTCATCACTGGACAGGGGGCAGGGCGAGCAGTACTTC. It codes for CASSSSLDRGQGEQYF.

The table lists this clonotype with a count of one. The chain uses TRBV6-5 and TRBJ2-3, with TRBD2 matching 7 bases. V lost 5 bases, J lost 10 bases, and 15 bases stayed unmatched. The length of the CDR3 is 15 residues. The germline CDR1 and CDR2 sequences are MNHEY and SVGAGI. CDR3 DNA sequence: TGTGCCAGCAGTCAGCGGGACTACCCACCTGGTGCGCAGTATTTT. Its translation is CASSQRDYPPGAQYF.

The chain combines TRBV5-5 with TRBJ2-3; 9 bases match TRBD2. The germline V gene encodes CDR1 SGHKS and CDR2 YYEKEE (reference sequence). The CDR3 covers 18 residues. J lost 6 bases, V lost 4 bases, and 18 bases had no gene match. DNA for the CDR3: TGTGCCAGCAGCATGGCCTTAGCGGGGGCCTACCCCGGGGATACGCAGTATTTT. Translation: CASSMALAGAYPGDTQYF.

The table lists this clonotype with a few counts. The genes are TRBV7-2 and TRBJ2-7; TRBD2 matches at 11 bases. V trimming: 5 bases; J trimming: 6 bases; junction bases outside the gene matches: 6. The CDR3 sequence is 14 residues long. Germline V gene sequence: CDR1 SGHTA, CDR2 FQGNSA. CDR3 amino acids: CASSNSGGAGEQYF. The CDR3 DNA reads TGTGCCAGCAGCAATAGCGGGGGGGCCGGCGAGCAGTACTTC.

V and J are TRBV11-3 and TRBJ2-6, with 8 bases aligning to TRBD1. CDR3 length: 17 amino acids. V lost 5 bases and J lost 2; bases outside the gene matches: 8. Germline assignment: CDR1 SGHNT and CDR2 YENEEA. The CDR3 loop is CASSLRTGPPGANVLTF. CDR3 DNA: TGTGCCAGCAGCCTACGGACAGGGCCTCCTGGGGCCAACGTCCTGACTTTC.

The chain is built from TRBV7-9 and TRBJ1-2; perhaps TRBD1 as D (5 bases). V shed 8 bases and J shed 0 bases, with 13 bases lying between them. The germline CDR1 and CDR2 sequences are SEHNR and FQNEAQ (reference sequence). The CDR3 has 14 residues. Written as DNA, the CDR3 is TGTGCCAGCTCCCCAGGGAAGGCTAACTATGGCTACACCTTC. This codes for CASSPGKANYGYTF.